These 32 T cell receptor beta chains were sequenced from one sample in a study of identical twins. TCRdb ran MiXCR on the 5' RACE reads and lists one entry per CDR3 protein. This table has a few hundred thousand distinct CDR3 sequences, 5.5% to 7.5% appearing once. This sample was also put to use in a study of T cells expressing NK-cell markers.

Material: CD8+ T cells sorted from blood. Receptors originate from a woman aged 18-29 years in good health.

This chain uses TRBV7-9 with TRBJ2-1; 9 nucleotides agree with TRBD2. The CDR3 contains 15 residues. V gave up 3 bases and J gave up 9 bases; unmatched junction bases: 9. The germline CDR1 and CDR2 sequences are SEHNR and FQNEAQ (reference sequence). The CDR3 loop is CASSLYSGRGTEQFF. The CDR3 bases are TGTGCCAGCAGCTTGTATAGCGGGAGAGGGACTGAGCAGTTCTTC. Together with reference TRBV7-9 and TRBJ2-1, the CDR3 gives the full variable domain: DTGVSQNPRHKITKRGQNVTFRCDPISEHNRLYWYRQTLGQGPEFLTYFQNEAQLEKSRLLSDRFSAERPKGSFSTLEIQRTEQGDSAMYLCASSLYSGRGTEQFFGPGTRLTVL.

Ten or more counts support this clonotype. V gene TRBV25-1 combines with J gene TRBJ2-2; unclear D gene. CDR3 size: 12 residues. Germline values: CDR1 MGHDK, CDR2 SYGVNS. The V and J ends lost 1 base and 7 bases respectively, with 4 bases between them. This CDR3 is CASSEWGGELFF. DNA for the CDR3: TGTGCCAGCAGTGAATGGGGCGGGGAGCTGTTTTTT.

The sample holds a few counts of this clonotype. The gene calls are TRBV29-1 and TRBJ2-2; D uncertain. This CDR3 comprises 14 residues. V was pared by 1 base and J by 1 base, with 7 bases between. Germline CDR1 is SQVTM and CDR2 is ANQGSEA. In DNA, the CDR3 is TGCAGCGTTGAAGTGGGTAGGAACACCGGGGAGCTGTTTTTT. Protein product: CSVEVGRNTGELFF.

The CDR3 DNA follows: TGCGCCAGCAGCTTGTGGGGGGAGCAGGAAAAACTGTTTTTT. The encoded protein is CASSLWGEQEKLFF. The gene calls are TRBV5-1 and TRBJ1-4; TRBD1 is a possible D gene (5 bases). Trimming pared 1 base from V and 8 bases from J, leaving 12 bases between. CDR3 length: 14 residues. Germline CDR1 and CDR2: SGHRS and YFSETQ.

This clonotype turned up a few times. V gene TRBV12-3 or TRBV12-4 combines with J gene TRBJ2-7; 7 nucleotides match TRBD2. The CDR3 is 12 amino acids. V dropped 8 bases and J dropped 7; count of bases not matched to a gene: 8. CDR3: CASGGGSGEQYF. The DNA of the CDR3 is TGTGCCAGCGGGGGGGGATCGGGAGAGCAGTACTTC.

This clonotype appeared many times. The chain uses TRBV15 and TRBJ2-3; D is possibly TRBD2 (5 bases). V was pared by 0 bases and J by 3 bases, with 10 bases between. The CDR3 runs to 15 residues. Germline CDR1 is LNHNV and CDR2 is YYDKDF (reference sequence). DNA for the CDR3: TGTGCCACCAGCAGAGATGAGGGTGTTACAGATACGCAGTATTTT. Protein: CATSRDEGVTDTQYF.

This clonotype appeared many times. This chain connects TRBV6-2 or TRBV6-3 to TRBJ2-3; D is ambiguous. Trimming left V 2 bases short and J 0 bases short, with 6 bases between. CDR3 length equals 14 residues. Germline V gene data show CDR1 as MNHEY and CDR2 as SVGEGT. In DNA, the CDR3 is TGTGCCAGCAGTTACGGGGAAAGCACAGATACGCAGTATTTT. The encoded protein is CASSYGESTDTQYF.

In its sample, this clonotype was seen a few times. The chain carries TRBV7-9 and TRBJ2-7, with D possibly being TRBD1 or TRBD2 (5 bases each). CDR1 SEHNR and CDR2 FQNEAQ come from the germline V gene (reference sequence). This CDR3 contains 15 residues. With 2 bases removed from V and 6 bases from J, the gap between germline ends came to 17 bases. CDR3 sequence: CASSLMGLGDLEQYF. In nucleotides, the CDR3 is TGTGCCAGCAGCTTAATGGGGCTAGGGGACCTCGAGCAGTACTTC.

The chain has TRBV13 and TRBJ2-1; D gene unclear. The CDR3 covers 12 residues. The germline gives CDR1 PRHDT, CDR2 FYEKMQ (reference sequence). The V gene lost 4 bases and the J gene lost 7 bases, with 8 bases spanning the gap. The CDR3 is CASSYGANEQFF. CDR3 nucleotide sequence: TGTGCCAGCAGCTACGGCGCAAATGAGCAGTTCTTC.

This chain uses TRBV9 with TRBJ2-1; D unclear. The germline CDR1 and CDR2 sequences are SGDLS and YYNGEE. The ends were cut back, 5 bases at V and 8 bases at J, with 23 bases in the middle. This CDR3 has 16 amino acids. CDR3 in DNA: TGTGCCAGCAGTGAAGGCACACCCTCAGGCCCCCATGAGCAGTTCTTC. Translating gives CASSEGTPSGPHEQFF.

This clonotype was counted a few times. The chain couples TRBV20-1 to TRBJ2-3; 8 bases map to TRBD2. Unmatched junction bases numbered 9, after V lost 0 bases and J lost 4 bases. The CDR3 is made up of 16 amino acids. Germline CDR1 reads DFQATT; CDR2 reads SNEGSKA (reference sequence). CDR3 coding DNA: TGCAGTGCTAGAGATCCCCCCAGCGGGAGACCAGATACGCAGTATTTT. Translating it yields CSARDPPSGRPDTQYF.

V and J are TRBV6-2 or TRBV6-3 and TRBJ2-5; a weak D match, TRBD2 (6 bases). The CDR3 length is 13 residues. Germline-derived CDR1 and CDR2 are MNHEY and SVGEGT. Trimming cost V 6 bases and J 7 bases, with 15 bases left between them. This CDR3 reads CASRLEGVATQYF. The CDR3 DNA follows: TGTGCCAGCAGGTTGGAGGGAGTTGCGACCCAGTACTTC.

This clonotype has a handful of counts. The chain joins TRBV9 to TRBJ2-2; no definite D call. This CDR3 contains 12 residues. Germline-derived CDR1 and CDR2 are SGDLS and YYNGEE. With 3 bases removed from V and 1 base from J, the gap between germline ends came to 1 base. The CDR3 bases are TGTGCCAGCAGCGAGAACACCGGGGAGCTGTTTTTT. It codes for CASSENTGELFF.

This clonotype appeared a few times. The chain links TRBV7-9 to TRBJ2-7; the D gene is possibly TRBD1 (7 bases). Germline CDR1 and CDR2: SEHNR and FQNEAQ (reference sequence). The germline V and J ends were trimmed by 6 bases and 5 bases, with 14 bases remaining between them. The CDR3 runs to 13 residues. CDR3 sequence (DNA): TGTGCCAGCAGTCCAGGGGGGAGTAACGAGCAGTACTTC. It specifies CASSPGGSNEQYF. Full variable domain (remainder filled in from reference TRBV7-9 and TRBJ2-7): DTGVSQNPRHKITKRGQNVTFRCDPISEHNRLYWYRQTLGQGPEFLTYFQNEAQLEKSRLLSDRFSAERPKGSFSTLEIQRTEQGDSAMYLCASSPGGSNEQYFGPGTRLTVT.

The sample holds a few counts of this clonotype. The chain carries TRBV3-1 and TRBJ2-3, with 10 nucleotides matching TRBD2. CDR3 size: 14 residues. The V gene's germline CDR1 is LGHDT and CDR2 YNNKEL (reference sequence). The ends lost 6 bases at V and 5 bases at J; junction bases unmatched: 5. In DNA form, the CDR3 reads TGTGCCAGCAGTCTAGCGGGAGCGGGAGATACGCAGTATTTT. Its protein product is CASSLAGAGDTQYF.

The chain employs TRBV19 and TRBJ2-3; tentatively, D is TRBD1 (6 bases). The CDR3 sequence is 16 residues long. The germline V gene has CDR1 LNHDA and CDR2 SQIVND (reference sequence). V was clipped by 4 bases and J by 0 bases, with 14 bases between them. The CDR3 DNA reads TGTGCCAGTAGTAAACAGGGAGAGTCTAGCACAGATACGCAGTATTTT. Protein sequence: CASSKQGESSTDTQYF.

This clonotype was seen a few times. The chain employs TRBV15 and TRBJ2-7; TRBD2 aligns across 9 bases. From germline, CDR1 is LNHNV and CDR2 YYDKDF (reference sequence). V shed 6 bases and J 1 base; nucleotides not matched to a gene: 7. The CDR3 is 15 amino acids. DNA of the CDR3: TGTGCCACCAGTGGGCGGGGGGGAGGTTCCTACGAGCAGTACTTC. Protein product: CATSGRGGGSYEQYF. The complete variable domain, with remaining parts taken from reference TRBV15 and TRBJ2-7, reads DAMVIQNPRYQVTQFGKPVTLSCSQTLNHNVMYWYQQKSSQAPKLLFHYYDKDFNNEADTPDNFQSRRPNTSFCFLDIRSPGLGDTAMYLCATSGRGGGSYEQYFGPGTRLTVT.

This clonotype was seen more than once but under ten times. This sequence joins TRBV7-6 and TRBJ2-1, with 11 bases that match TRBD2. Germline V gene lookup returns CDR1 SGHVS and CDR2 FNYEAQ. Unmatched junction bases numbered 12, after V lost 5 bases and J lost 9 bases. CDR3 length: 16 residues. The CDR3 DNA reads TGTGCCAGCAGCCGAGTAGCGGGGGGGGTCTCTACTGAGCAGTTCTTC. Its translation: CASSRVAGGVSTEQFF. The complete variable domain, with remaining parts taken from reference TRBV7-6 and TRBJ2-1, reads GAGVSQSPRYKVTKRGQDVALRCDPISGHVSLYWYRQALGQGPEFLTYFNYEAQQDKSGLPNDRFSAERPEGSISTLTIQRTEQRDSAMYRCASSRVAGGVSTEQFFGPGTRLTVL.

CDR3 in DNA: TGCAGTGCTAGACCGCCAGACCAAGAGACCCAGTACTTC. Encoded protein: CSARPPDQETQYF. J is TRBJ2-5 and V is TRBV20-1; D is uncertain. Deletions cut 2 bases from V and 0 bases from J, with 7 bases between. This CDR3 is built from 13 residues. CDR1 is DFQATT and CDR2 is SNEGSKA in the germline V gene (reference sequence).

The sample holds a few counts of this clonotype. The rearrangement joins TRBV12-3 or TRBV12-4 to TRBJ1-2, with unresolved D. CDR3 length: 12 residues. V lost 6 bases and J lost 8, with 13 bases in between. Here the CDR3 DNA reads TGTGCCAGCAGGTCGAGTGGTGACGGCTACACCTTC. It specifies CASRSSGDGYTF.

Many counts were recorded for this clonotype. This chain joins TRBV12-3 or TRBV12-4 and TRBJ1-5; D is undetermined. The CDR3 totals 14 residues. Trimming took off 3 bases at V and 2 bases at J, with 8 bases between the two ends. The CDR3 DNA follows: TGTGCCAGCAGTTTGGGGAGTCGCAATCAGCCCCAGCATTTT. It encodes CASSLGSRNQPQHF.

This clonotype was recorded many times. The rearrangement joins TRBV10-3 to TRBJ2-1; D call uncertain. V lost 6 bases, J lost 6 bases, and 9 bases lay in between. The CDR3 spans 12 residues. Germline loops: CDR1 ENHRY, CDR2 SYGVKD. The CDR3 spells CAIRQGSNEQFF. CDR3 bases: TGTGCCATCAGACAAGGATCCAATGAGCAGTTCTTC.

The V and J genes are TRBV27 and TRBJ1-2, with TRBD1 as a possible D gene (6 bases). V was shortened by 8 bases and J by 5 bases, with 21 bases between the two germline ends. The germline V gene encodes CDR1 MNHEY and CDR2 SMNVEV (reference sequence). The CDR3 consists of 15 residues. The CDR3: CASRVGGGRPYGYTF. CDR3 bases: TGTGCCAGCCGGGTGGGAGGGGGTCGGCCATATGGCTACACCTTC.

The chain carries TRBV6-2 or TRBV6-3 and TRBJ2-3; 8 bases map to TRBD2. This CDR3 contains 16 residues. Germline-derived CDR1 and CDR2 are MNHEY and SVGEGT. V lost 6 bases to trimming and J lost 2 bases; unmatched junction nucleotides: 10. In DNA form, the CDR3 reads TGTGCCAGCAGCCAAGCCGGGACTAGGCCCACAGATACGCAGTATTTT. It yields the protein CASSQAGTRPTDTQYF.

The table lists this clonotype with a few counts. This chain connects TRBV12-5 to TRBJ2-5; 8 positions match TRBD1. This CDR3 is built from 18 residues. Germline V CDR1 and CDR2: LGHNT, FRNRAP. V lost 7 bases and J lost 7; bases outside the gene matches: 23. The CDR3 sequence is CASAGWSNWDRQTGTQYF. The CDR3 DNA reads as TGTGCTAGTGCCGGTTGGTCTAATTGGGACAGGCAGACTGGGACCCAGTACTTC.

The CDR3 region is CASSQEAANTEAFF. CDR3 DNA sequence: TGCGCCAGCAGCCAAGAGGCGGCTAACACTGAAGCTTTCTTT. The chain recombines TRBV4-1 with TRBJ1-1, with D unclear. Per germline, CDR1 MGHRA and CDR2 YSYEKL. This CDR3 contains 14 residues. The V end lost 0 bases, the J end lost 2 bases, and 7 bases lay between the germline ends.

The V gene is TRBV3-1, the J gene TRBJ2-2; D remains ambiguous. The CDR3 totals 14 residues. The germline CDR1 and CDR2 sequences are LGHDT and YNNKEL (reference sequence). Between the trimmed V and J ends, which lost 4 bases and 4 bases, there was a span of 10 bases. DNA of the CDR3: TGTGCCAGCAGCCCCGGACCGCGCACCGGGGAGCTGTTTTTT. Its translation: CASSPGPRTGELFF.

This clonotype was found many times. The chain is built from TRBV9 and TRBJ2-7; D might be TRBD2 (7 bases). Trimming removed 1 base from V and 2 bases from J, with 22 bases in between. Germline loops: CDR1 SGDLS, CDR2 YYNGEE. This CDR3 is built from 18 residues. CDR3: CASSVSPKGGGATYEQYF. The CDR3 coding sequence is TGTGCCAGCAGCGTATCCCCTAAGGGAGGGGGAGCTACCTACGAGCAGTACTTC.

V usage is TRBV4-1 and J usage is TRBJ1-1, with a tentative D call TRBD1 (6 bases). CDR3 length equals 15 residues. Trimming shortened V by 0 bases and J by 4 bases, and 12 bases separated the two germline ends. Germline CDR1 is MGHRA and CDR2 is YSYEKL. CDR3 coding DNA: TGCGCCAGCAGCCAAGAGTTAGGCAGGGGCACTGAAGCTTTCTTT. It specifies CASSQELGRGTEAFF.

The chain joins TRBV9 to TRBJ1-2; D may be TRBD1 (5 bases). This CDR3 region has 11 residues. Germline V gene data show CDR1 as SGDLS and CDR2 as YYNGEE. V was clipped by 7 bases and J by 4 bases, with 8 bases between them. CDR3 nucleotide sequence: TGTGCCAGCGGCCAGGGCTATGGCTACACCTTC. It yields the protein CASGQGYGYTF.

This clonotype has a count of ten or more. The V and J genes are TRBV20-1 and TRBJ2-7; 7 bases line up with TRBD1. V trimming: 0 bases; J trimming: 0 bases; junction bases outside the gene matches: 5. The CDR3 has 15 amino acids. Germline V gene lookup returns CDR1 DFQATT and CDR2 SNEGSKA (reference sequence). Written as DNA, the CDR3 is TGCAGTGCTAGAGACCGGACAGGTCCCTCCTACGAGCAGTACTTC. Amino acids: CSARDRTGPSYEQYF.

The chain has TRBV2 and TRBJ2-7; D may be TRBD1 (6 bases). Germline CDR1 reads SNHLY; CDR2 reads FYNNEI. The CDR3 consists of 11 residues. V was pared by 6 bases and J by 6 bases, with 9 bases between. The CDR3, as DNA: TGTGCCAGCAGAGGGGGACCCGAGCAGTACTTC. Translating it yields CASRGGPEQYF.